A single sample is the source of the 14 T cell receptor beta chains below, sequenced in a study of T cell repertoires in cytomegalovirus infection. Using its own MiXCR run on the reads, TCRdb lists one record per CDR3 protein. Among hundreds of thousands of distinct CDR3 sequences listed, approximately 24% were seen once. The specimen was CD8+ T cells from PBMCs. The receptors shown here come from a human donor in good health (CMV status not recorded). Some clones in this sample may be carry-over from other donors' samples.

The CDR3 spells CASSAVTGPSYEQYF. As DNA, the CDR3 is TGTGCCAGCAGCGCGGTAACGGGTCCGAGTTACGAGCAGTACTTC. The chain combines TRBV2 with TRBJ2-7; D is undetermined. The CDR3 extends over 15 amino acids. Germline V gene sequence: CDR1 SNHLY, CDR2 FYNNEI. V was trimmed by 6 bases and J by 4 bases, leaving 19 bases between them. Drawing the rest from reference TRBV2 and TRBJ2-7, the complete variable domain is EPEVTQTPSHQVTQMGQEVILRCVPISNHLYFYWYRQILGQKVEFLVSFYNNEISEKSEIFDDQFSVERPDGSNFTLKIRSTKLEDSAMYFCASSAVTGPSYEQYFGPGTRLTVT.

This clonotype was seen repeatedly, ten times or more. The gene calls are TRBV7-6 and TRBJ2-3; TRBD2 matches 7 bases. Trimming removed 2 bases from V and 7 bases from J; junction bases left unmatched: 9. The length of the CDR3 is 15 residues. Germline lookup yields CDR1 SGHVS and CDR2 FNYEAQ. The CDR3 reads CASSLLLASPNTQYF. The CDR3 DNA reads as TGTGCCAGCAGCTTATTACTAGCGTCACCTAATACGCAGTATTTT.

This clonotype was picked up a small number of times. The V and J genes are TRBV7-8 and TRBJ2-1, with D perhaps matching TRBD2 (6 bases). The CDR3 sequence is 14 residues long. The V end was cut by 1 base, the J end by 9 bases, with 13 bases between. CDR1 and CDR2 (germline): SGHVS, FQNEAQ. CDR3 amino acids: CASSLGASASEQFF. As DNA, the CDR3 is TGTGCCAGCAGCTTAGGGGCTAGCGCAAGTGAGCAGTTCTTC.

This clonotype has a handful of counts. The chain is built from TRBV7-6 and TRBJ1-4, with a tentative D call TRBD1 (5 bases). V was pared by 1 base and J by 10 bases, with 13 bases between. The CDR3 sequence is 14 residues long. Germline CDR1 is SGHVS and CDR2 is FNYEAQ. The CDR3 is CASSLEAERGKLFF. CDR3 DNA: TGTGCCAGCAGCTTAGAGGCGGAGAGGGGAAAACTGTTTTTT.

J is TRBJ2-1 and V is TRBV28; either TRBD1 or TRBD2 may fit D (5 bases each). CDR3 length: 16 amino acids. From germline, CDR1 is MDHEN and CDR2 SYDVKM. The V and J ends lost 5 bases and 6 bases respectively, with 20 bases between them. CDR3 amino acids: CASSPPGRLDFNEQFF. The CDR3 DNA is TGTGCCAGCAGTCCACCGGGACGACTCGATTTCAATGAGCAGTTCTTC.

This clonotype has only a few counts. The V and J genes are TRBV20-1 and TRBJ2-7; D is unclear. The V end lost 0 bases, the J end lost 2 bases, and 11 bases lay between the germline ends. The CDR3 has 14 residues. CDR1 is DFQATT and CDR2 is SNEGSKA in the germline V gene (reference sequence). CDR3 protein: CSARDINLPYEQYF. For the CDR3, the DNA is TGCAGTGCTAGAGATATTAATCTCCCCTACGAGCAGTACTTC.

V and J are TRBV5-1 and TRBJ1-2; 8 nucleotides agree with TRBD1. J was trimmed by 13 bases and V by 5 bases; bases with no gene match: 7. The CDR3 sequence is 11 residues long. Germline V lookup: CDR1 SGHRS, CDR2 YFSETQ. The CDR3 here is CASRAGGNPTF. The DNA of the CDR3 is TGCGCCAGCAGGGCAGGGGGCAATCCCACCTTC.

The sample holds a few counts of this clonotype. This rearrangement joins TRBV6-1 to TRBJ1-5; a possible D gene is TRBD1 (6 bases). The CDR3 extends over 16 amino acids. V shed 5 bases and J shed 1 base, with 15 bases lying between them. Germline V lookup: CDR1 MNHNS, CDR2 SASEGT. The CDR3 nucleotides are TGTGCCAGCAGTCTGGGACACCCAGGGAGCAATCAGCCCCAGCATTTT. This gives the protein CASSLGHPGSNQPQHF.

The chain carries TRBV10-3 and TRBJ1-1; 7 bases line up with TRBD1. Germline loops: CDR1 ENHRY, CDR2 SYGVKD. The ends lost 0 bases at V and 3 bases at J; junction bases unmatched: 4. The CDR3 runs to 15 residues. The CDR3 spells CAISESWDSDTEAFF. CDR3 coding DNA: TGTGCCATCAGTGAGTCCTGGGACAGTGACACTGAAGCTTTCTTT.

At least ten counts were recorded for this clonotype. J is TRBJ1-1 and V is TRBV4-1; D is possibly TRBD1 (6 bases). The V end lost 1 base, the J end lost 3 bases, and 15 bases lay between the germline ends. The CDR3 contains 16 residues. The germline V gene encodes CDR1 MGHRA and CDR2 YSYEKL. CDR3 loop: CASSQGIGGHDTEAFF. The CDR3 coding sequence is TGCGCCAGCAGCCAAGGAATCGGGGGGCATGACACTGAAGCTTTCTTT.

The CDR3 loop is CASSQTGLATFEQYF. The CDR3 region has the DNA TGTGCCAGCAGCCAAACGGGACTAGCGACTTTCGAGCAGTACTTC. This sequence joins TRBV7-9 and TRBJ2-7, with 10 bases aligning to TRBD2. The ends lost 5 bases at V and 6 bases at J; junction bases unmatched: 10. Germline V CDR1 and CDR2: SEHNR, FQNEAQ (reference sequence). The CDR3 sequence is 15 residues long.

This clonotype occurred a few times. V is TRBV7-9 and J is TRBJ2-3; D is perhaps TRBD2 (5 bases). Between the trimmed V and J ends, which lost 5 bases and 3 bases, there was a span of 9 bases. Germline loops: CDR1 SEHNR, CDR2 FQNEAQ (reference sequence). CDR3 length equals 13 residues. The CDR3 DNA reads TGTGCCAGCAGCCCTGAGGGAACAGATACGCAGTATTTT. Protein: CASSPEGTDTQYF.

This clonotype was counted a single time. The J gene is TRBJ2-1, the V gene TRBV20-1, with 14 bases aligning to TRBD2. Per germline, CDR1 DFQATT and CDR2 SNEGSKA (reference sequence). J lost 8 bases, V lost 6 bases, and 15 bases had no gene match. The CDR3 is 17 residues long. CDR3 in DNA: TGCAGTGCAAACCCGCTGACTAGCGGGGGGGCCGGAGATGAGCAGTTCTTC. This encodes CSANPLTSGGAGDEQFF.

This clonotype occurred many times. The chain carries TRBV7-8 and TRBJ1-5; D uncertain. Trimming took 1 base from V and 4 from J, leaving 8 bases between them. Germline CDR1 and CDR2: SGHVS and FQNEAQ. The CDR3 is 14 residues long. CDR3 nucleotide sequence: TGTGCCAGCAGCTTAGAGACACCGAATCAGCCCCAGCATTTT. Translation: CASSLETPNQPQHF.